This T cell receptor beta chain was found in a study of vaccination and CD4 T cells after COVID-19. Turning to the study itself: Control cultures used a CEFX viral epitope pool, an HIV-1 Nef peptide pool, or no peptide. Study results and caveats: For convalescent patients, 304 of the 307 vaccine-specific clones analyzed were classified as spike mono-reactive.

This clonotype appeared a few times. Its antigen is not known. The junction had 5 bases not matched to a gene; V was cut back by 0 bases and J by 7 bases. Germline lookup yields CDR1 WSHSY and CDR2 SAAADI. This CDR3 has 15 amino acids. Treatment in this sample: approximately 11-day PBMC culture with coronavirus spike peptide pools or control peptides (ViraFEST assay). CD4+ T lymphocytes from the unexposed donor were collected before the COVID-19 pandemic (2011-2018). ViraFEST expanded antigen-specific T cells with peptide pools, then sequenced TCRs. The medium had half its volume replaced with fresh IL-2 medium on days 3 and 7. The Oncomine TCR Beta short-read assay was applied to DNA of cultured CD4+ T cells. TCRdb recomputed calls from the PCR reads with MiXCR, one row per CDR3 protein. The data show roughly 6,500 distinct CDR3 sequences, 20% to 25% seen once.

The sample was CD4+ T cells from blood, cultured in vitro. This receptor was identified in a human donor in good health. V and J are TRBV10-2 and TRBJ1-5, with 8 bases aligning to TRBD1. Written as DNA, the CDR3 is TGCGCCAGCAGTGAGTCCGCAGGGGGCCACCAGCCCCAGCATTTT. It encodes CASSESAGGHQPQHF.